The clone carrying this TCR beta chain was detected a few times. Its antigen is as yet unknown. These data are taken from a study of shared clonotypes between healthy human individuals. General study points: The study found lower generation probabilities in non-shared clonotypes than in those shared by all four donors. Having only a few donors restricted how much genetic and exposure-history diversity was captured.

Germline lookup yields CDR1 SGDLS and CDR2 YYNGEE. Between the trimmed V and J ends, which lost 2 bases and 6 bases, there was a span of 14 bases. The CDR3 runs 14 residues. Profiled with immunoSEQ multiplex PCR; TCRdb holds only in-frame clones, not every one. The sample lists about 1 million clones; 78% were seen once. The donor population consisted of healthy HIV-negative adults with no recent acute infections or vaccinations. The chain links TRBV9 to TRBJ1-1; D not certain. The source material was memory CD4+ T cells from PBMCs. Subset: CD45RA-negative fraction. The TCR originated in a man between 18 and 29 years old in good health. Some clones in this sample may be carry-over from other donors' samples. This chain's CDR3 is CASSVVDTGSEAFF. The DNA of the CDR3 is TGTGCCAGCAGCGTCGTTGACACTGGGTCTGAAGCTTTCTTT.